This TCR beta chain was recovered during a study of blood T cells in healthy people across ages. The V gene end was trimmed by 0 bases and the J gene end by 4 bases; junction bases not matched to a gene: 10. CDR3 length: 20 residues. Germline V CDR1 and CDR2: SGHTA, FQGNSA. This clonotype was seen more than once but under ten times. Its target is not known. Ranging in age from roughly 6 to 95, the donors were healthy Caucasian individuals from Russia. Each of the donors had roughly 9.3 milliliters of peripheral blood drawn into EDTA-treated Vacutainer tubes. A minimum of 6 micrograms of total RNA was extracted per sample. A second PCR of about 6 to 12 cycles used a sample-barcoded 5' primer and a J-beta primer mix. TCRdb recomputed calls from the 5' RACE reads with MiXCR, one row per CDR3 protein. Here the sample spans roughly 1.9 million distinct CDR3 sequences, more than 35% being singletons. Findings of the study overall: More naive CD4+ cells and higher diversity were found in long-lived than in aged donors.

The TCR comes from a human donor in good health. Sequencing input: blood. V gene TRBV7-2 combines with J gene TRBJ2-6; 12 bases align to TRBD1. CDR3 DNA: TGTGCCAGCAGCTTAGCCACGGGGGGACAGGGGGCGTCCGGGGCCAACGTCCTGACTTTC. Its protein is CASSLATGGQGASGANVLTF.